What follows is one TCR beta chain and its context. Its antigen is currently unknown. Germline lookup yields CDR1 SGHVS and CDR2 FQNEAQ. The CDR3 extends over 16 amino acids. Trimming stripped 0 bases from V and 1 base from J, with 12 bases between. The entry originates in a study of identifying expanded T cells in peripheral blood. Libraries were prepared by immunoSEQ multiplex PCR; TCRdb keeps only in-frame clonotypes and omits some of them. The sample shows 60,000 to 80,000 clones, about 90% of them seen only once. Study results and limitations: Over about two and four weeks, about 15 and 19 clones changed, versus around 1.3 between replicates. Clone count variance between approximately two-week samples rose with total template count.

The V and J genes are TRBV7-8 and TRBJ1-1; a possible D gene is TRBD1 (5 bases). The clonotype was recovered from a person aged 18 to 75 in good health. The sequenced sample consisted of blood. The CDR3 loop is CASSLAHQTANTEAFF. The CDR3 DNA follows: TGTGCCAGCAGCTTAGCGCATCAGACAGCGAACACTGAAGCTTTCTTT.